This TCR beta chain was sequenced for a study of control samples from healthy donors and cancer patients. In germline, CDR1 is SGHKS, CDR2 YYEKEE (reference sequence). The CDR3 runs to 14 residues. V was cut by 3 bases and J by 3 bases, with 13 bases left in between. This clone was picked up one time. The repertoire was sequenced with immunoSEQ multiplex PCR; TCRdb's copy has only in-frame clones and lacks some. The profile shows some 130,000 clones, approximately 92% of them singletons. The clonotype comes from a woman in her forties or fifties in good health. Sample: blood. The chain has TRBV5-5 and TRBJ2-7; D assignment may be TRBD1 or TRBD2 (5 bases each). CDR3 protein: CASSSGPVLYEQYF. The CDR3 nucleotides read TGTGCCAGCAGCTCGGGGCCAGTACTCTACGAGCAGTACTTC. The full variable domain, with the rest looked up from reference TRBV5-5 and TRBJ2-7, is DAGVTQSPTHLIKTRGQQVTLRCSPISGHKSVSWYQQVLGQGPQFIFQYYEKEERGRGNFPDRFSARQFPNYSSELNVNALLLGDSALYLCASSSGPVLYEQYFGPGTRLTVT.